The following is a T cell receptor beta chain sequence with its context. This record belongs to a study of T cell responses to AZD1222 COVID-19 vaccine. Produced via immunoSEQ multiplex PCR; TCRdb's table is partial and in-frame only. The sample records about 150,000 clones, just over 90% being singletons. The ends lost 5 bases at V and 7 bases at J; junction bases unmatched: 9. Germline CDR1 and CDR2: LNHDA and SQIVND (reference sequence). The CDR3 extends over 14 amino acids. The chain recombines TRBV19 with TRBJ1-1; 8 bases fit TRBD1. This specimen was peripheral blood, taken on day 0 of AZD1222 vaccination. The receptor's source is an adult in good health. The CDR3 sequence: CASSVTGAAVEAFF. The CDR3 region has the DNA TGTGCCAGTAGTGTGACAGGGGCCGCGGTTGAAGCTTTCTTT.